This T cell receptor beta chain originates from a study of blood T cell repertoires in COVID-19. V lost 10 bases and J lost 0, with 13 bases in between. The CDR3 is 15 residues long. Germline values: CDR1 MNHEY, CDR2 SVGAGI. The assay was immunoSEQ multiplex PCR, and TCRdb's table has in-frame clones only and misses some. The sample yields roughly 61,000 clones, more than 80% seen once. Sequenced material: peripheral blood. This TCR was sampled from an elderly man with acute or convalescent COVID-19. The chain employs TRBV6-5 and TRBJ1-6; no clear D. DNA of the CDR3: TGTGCCATCCACTATCTCGTCTCCTATAATTCACCCCTCCACTTT. Translating it yields CAIHYLVSYNSPLHF.